This TCR beta chain was sequenced for a study of cytomegalovirus exposure and HLA in healthy donors. Study-wide findings and caveats: Most TCR sequences were uncommon, yet certain public TCRs appeared in many donors.

PCR involved 60 Vbeta and 13 Jbeta primers. Clones were read by immunoSEQ multiplex PCR, and TCRdb kept only the in-frame ones, dropping some. The repertoire holds about 120,000 clones, with over 60% as singletons. In its sample, this clone was seen once. Its antigen is undetermined. CDR1 and CDR2 (germline): SGHRS, YFSETQ. CDR3 size: 17 residues. V was clipped by 4 bases and J by 1 base; unmatched bases: 8. The receptor was derived from a man younger than 40 in good health and CMV-seropositive. Sequencing was done on a sample of PBMCs. The J gene is TRBJ1-5, the V gene TRBV5-1, with 10 bases aligning to TRBD1. In DNA form, the CDR3 reads TGCGCCAGCAGCCCGGGGACAGGGGCGGTGAGCAATCAGCCCCAGCATTTT. The encoded protein is CASSPGTGAVSNQPQHF.